Shown below are 28 T cell receptor beta chains from a single sample sequenced in a study of T cell repertoires in cytomegalovirus infection. TCRdb used MiXCR to reprocess the reads, holding one entry per CDR3 protein. The sample holds about 100,000 distinct CDR3 sequences, less than 30% seen once. These receptors' targets are unknown. The sample here was CD8+ T cells from cultured PBMCs, taken from culture after CMV antigen stimulation. Receptors were obtained from a human donor in good health (CMV status not recorded). Some clones in this sample may be carry-over from other donors' samples.

The sample holds a few counts of this clonotype. V is TRBV15 and J is TRBJ1-2, with 7 bases lining up with TRBD1. V was clipped by 0 bases and J by 8 bases; unmatched bases: 18. This CDR3 contains 18 residues. Germline V gene data show CDR1 as LNHNV and CDR2 as YYDKDF (reference sequence). The CDR3 DNA follows: TGTGCCACCAGCAGAGACCTAAGCCAGGGACAGTTGGATTTGGGCTACACCTTC. Translated, it gives CATSRDLSQGQLDLGYTF.

This clonotype has ten or more counts. V gene TRBV11-2 combines with J gene TRBJ2-1; no firm D call. V was pared by 2 bases and J by 8 bases, with 16 bases between. Germline V gives CDR1 SGHAT, CDR2 FQNNGV. The CDR3 length is 15 residues. The CDR3, as DNA: TGTGCCAGCAGCTTAACACCGACTTACCTCGATGAGCAGTTCTTC. Translated: CASSLTPTYLDEQFF. The full variable domain, with the rest looked up from reference TRBV11-2 and TRBJ2-1, is EAGVAQSPRYKIIEKRQSVAFWCNPISGHATLYWYQQILGQGPKLLIQFQNNGVVDDSQLPKDRFSAERLKGVDSTLKIQPAKLEDSAVYLCASSLTPTYLDEQFFGPGTRLTVL.

This clonotype was picked up many times. The chain uses TRBV12-3 or TRBV12-4 and TRBJ1-1; 8 bases are a match to TRBD1. The CDR3 covers 17 residues. V lost 7 bases to trimming and J lost 1 base; unmatched junction nucleotides: 14. In DNA, the CDR3 is TGTGCCAGCACTCACGACCCAGGGGGCAGAAGGAACACTGAAGCTTTCTTT. Translating it yields CASTHDPGGRRNTEAFF.

This chain joins TRBV27 and TRBJ2-3; D gene uncertain. The germline gives CDR1 MNHEY, CDR2 SMNVEV (reference sequence). CDR3 length: 15 residues. Trimming cost V 4 bases and J 1 base, with 12 bases left between them. CDR3 in DNA: TGTGCCAGCAGTTACGCCCCTTGGGGCACAGATACGCAGTATTTT. The encoded protein is CASSYAPWGTDTQYF.

This clonotype appeared many times. The J gene is TRBJ1-1, the V gene TRBV7-6; 7 bases are shared with TRBD1. The trim removed 5 bases at V and 4 bases at J, leaving 4 bases unmatched. This CDR3 spans 13 amino acids. Germline V gene lookup returns CDR1 SGHVS and CDR2 FNYEAQ. In DNA form, the CDR3 reads TGTGCCAGCAGCCTATACAGGGGCACTGAAGCTTTCTTT. Amino acids: CASSLYRGTEAFF.

This clonotype came up many times. The V call is TRBV19, the J call TRBJ1-4; TRBD1 is a possible D gene (5 bases). This CDR3 contains 18 residues. V lost 0 bases, J lost 2 bases, and 16 bases lay in between. The germline gives CDR1 LNHDA, CDR2 SQIVND (reference sequence). The CDR3 region is CASSIDPGHPATNEKLFF. The CDR3 nucleotides are TGTGCCAGTAGTATAGACCCCGGACACCCTGCCACTAATGAAAAACTGTTTTTT.

The DNA for the CDR3 is TGTGCCAGCAGCTTACTAGCGGCCTACAATGAGCAGTTCTTC. Translating it yields CASSLLAAYNEQFF. The genes are TRBV11-2 and TRBJ2-1, with TRBD2 matching 7 bases. Germline CDR1 reads SGHAT; CDR2 reads FQNNGV. The length of the CDR3 is 14 residues. V gave up 2 bases and J gave up 2 bases; unmatched junction bases: 0.

This clonotype was seen a few times. The chain couples TRBV9 to TRBJ1-5; D not certain. Germline CDR1 reads SGDLS; CDR2 reads YYNGEE. This CDR3 has 17 residues. The ends were cut back, 3 bases at V and 2 bases at J, with 18 bases in the middle. For the CDR3, the DNA is TGTGCCAGCAGCGAAGGTCCCTGGGAGTTCGGCAATCAGCCCCAGCATTTT. Translating it yields CASSEGPWEFGNQPQHF. Full variable domain (rest looked up from reference TRBV9 and TRBJ1-5): DSGVTQTPKHLITATGQRVTLRCSPRSGDLSVYWYQQSLDQGLQFLIQYYNGEERAKGNILERFSAQQFPDLHSELNLSSLELGDSALYFCASSEGPWEFGNQPQHFGDGTRLSIL.

This chain links TRBV2 with TRBJ1-1; D is unclear. The CDR3 loop spans 13 amino acids. V was trimmed by 0 bases and J by 7 bases, leaving 9 bases between them. Germline V gives CDR1 SNHLY, CDR2 FYNNEI. In DNA form, the CDR3 reads TGTGCCAGCAGTGAAGCGCGTCTGATTGAAGCTTTCTTT. This sequence encodes CASSEARLIEAFF.

The chain has TRBV5-5 and TRBJ2-7, with D perhaps TRBD1 or TRBD2 (6 bases each). This CDR3 is 14 amino acids long. V was shortened by 0 bases and J by 4 bases, with 11 bases between the two germline ends. The germline CDR1 and CDR2 sequences are SGHKS and YYEKEE (reference sequence). In DNA form, the CDR3 reads TGTGCCAGCAGCTTGGAAACGGGGGCGTACGAGCAGTACTTC. Protein sequence: CASSLETGAYEQYF.

There are a few counts of this clonotype. This chain joins TRBV30 and TRBJ2-1; 9 bases map to TRBD2. Germline V lookup: CDR1 GTSNPN, CDR2 SVGIG (reference sequence). V trimming: 4 bases; J trimming: 8 bases; junction bases outside the gene matches: 15. The CDR3 extends over 16 amino acids. The CDR3, as DNA: TGTGCCTGGACCGGGAGCGTGGCGGGGGGGCATGATGAGCAGTTCTTC. It specifies CAWTGSVAGGHDEQFF.

This clonotype was seen a handful of times. The chain recombines TRBV7-3 with TRBJ1-2, with 10 bases lining up with TRBD1. Germline trimming cut 3 bases from V and 9 bases from J; bases unmatched to any gene: 16. Germline-derived CDR1 and CDR2 are SGHTA and FQGTGA. There are 17 residues in the CDR3. The CDR3 DNA reads TGTGCCAGCAGCTTGCGGGGACAGGGGACTATGCCGCAGAGCTACACCTTC. Translation: CASSLRGQGTMPQSYTF. The entire variable domain, with the rest obtained from reference TRBV7-3 and TRBJ1-2, is as follows: GAGVSQTPSNKVTEKGKYVELRCDPISGHTALYWYRQSLGQGPEFLIYFQGTGAADDSGLPNDRFFAVRPEGSVSTLKIQRTERGDSAVYLCASSLRGQGTMPQSYTFGSGTRLTVV.

This clonotype was detected only a few times. This chain joins TRBV19 and TRBJ1-5; D not resolved. Germline V gene data show CDR1 as LNHDA and CDR2 as SQIVND (reference sequence). The CDR3 totals 14 residues. V shed 1 base and J shed 3 bases, with 7 bases lying between them. The CDR3 region has the DNA TGTGCCAGTAGTATAGTGGACCACAATCAGCCCCAGCATTTT. Amino acids: CASSIVDHNQPQHF.

The chain uses TRBV7-9 and TRBJ1-1; D remains unclear. The length of the CDR3 is 15 residues. Trimming took 2 bases from V and 0 from J, leaving 10 bases between them. Germline CDR1 reads SEHNR; CDR2 reads FQNEAQ (reference sequence). The CDR3 loop is CASSLLDGMNTEAFF. Here the CDR3 DNA reads TGTGCCAGCAGCTTACTAGACGGGATGAACACTGAAGCTTTCTTT.

Many counts were recorded for this clonotype. The rearrangement uses TRBV6-1 and TRBJ1-2; possibly TRBD1 for D (5 bases). The CDR3 has 12 residues. Germline values: CDR1 MNHNS, CDR2 SASEGT. Trimming shortened V by 5 bases and J by 7 bases, and 11 bases separated the two germline ends. The CDR3 loop reads CASSFQGGGYTF. Here the CDR3 DNA reads TGTGCCAGCAGTTTCCAGGGAGGTGGCTACACCTTC.

This clonotype was seen only a few times. This chain uses TRBV20-1 with TRBJ2-3, with D uncertain. Trimming shortened V by 0 bases and J by 5 bases, and 6 bases separated the two germline ends. The CDR3 is 12 amino acids. From germline, CDR1 is DFQATT and CDR2 SNEGSKA (reference sequence). The DNA for the CDR3 is TGCAGTGCTAGAGATTTGGAAGATACGCAGTATTTT. Protein sequence: CSARDLEDTQYF.

The gene calls are TRBV7-6 and TRBJ1-1; D possibly corresponds to TRBD1 (5 bases). The CDR3 is 15 residues long. The V and J ends lost 5 bases and 1 base respectively, with 14 bases between them. Per germline, CDR1 SGHVS and CDR2 FNYEAQ. The CDR3 DNA sequence: TGTGCCAGCAGCGTTTACGCGGGGGGGAACACTGAAGCTTTCTTT. This codes for CASSVYAGGNTEAFF.

The V and J genes are TRBV7-2 and TRBJ2-1, with D perhaps matching TRBD2 (7 bases). Germline-derived CDR1 and CDR2 are SGHTA and FQGNSA. V lost 2 bases to trimming and J lost 7 bases, with 18 bases between them. This CDR3 comprises 16 residues. CDR3 in amino acids: CASSLLGGGAQNEQFF. The CDR3 DNA reads as TGTGCCAGCAGCTTACTCGGAGGGGGGGCCCAGAATGAGCAGTTCTTC.

In DNA, the CDR3 is TGTGCCAGCAGCCCGGGACTAGCGGGGGGGCGGCAGTTCTTC. It translates to CASSPGLAGGRQFF. V usage is TRBV27 and J usage is TRBJ2-1, with 16 nucleotides matching TRBD2. Trimming removed 6 bases from V and 12 bases from J; junction bases left unmatched: 5. Per the germline V gene, CDR1 is MNHEY and CDR2 is SMNVEV (reference sequence). The CDR3 totals 14 residues.

This clonotype has more than one count but fewer than ten. The V call is TRBV20-1, the J call TRBJ2-3; TRBD2 agrees at 7 bases. Per germline, CDR1 DFQATT and CDR2 SNEGSKA (reference sequence). V gave up 5 bases and J gave up 4 bases; unmatched junction bases: 15. The CDR3 is 16 amino acids. The CDR3 protein is CSARVGETSFADTQYF. The CDR3 DNA is TGCAGTGCTCGTGTGGGAGAGACTAGCTTCGCAGATACGCAGTATTTT.

The chain couples TRBV6-6 to TRBJ2-3; D may be TRBD2 (6 bases). This CDR3 has 16 amino acids. Germline CDR1 and CDR2: MNHNY and SVGAGI (reference sequence). V was clipped by 0 bases and J by 2 bases, with 12 bases between them. CDR3 amino acids: CASSYSSAGITDTQYF. CDR3 coding DNA: TGTGCCAGCAGTTACTCCTCCGCGGGGATCACAGATACGCAGTATTTT.

This chain uses TRBV20-1 with TRBJ2-7, with D possibly being TRBD2 (5 bases). Trimming took 3 bases from V and 7 from J, leaving 16 bases between them. Germline-derived CDR1 and CDR2 are DFQATT and SNEGSKA (reference sequence). This CDR3 has 13 amino acids. DNA of the CDR3: TGCAGTGCTAGTCCTTTCGGGGTGGGGGAGCAGTACTTC. Translating it yields CSASPFGVGEQYF.

The CDR3 region is CSAGTGREAFF. The CDR3, as DNA: TGCAGTGCCGGGACTGGGAGAGAAGCTTTCTTT. The chain employs TRBV20-1 and TRBJ1-1; weak D call: TRBD1 (5 bases). In germline, CDR1 is DFQATT, CDR2 SNEGSKA (reference sequence). This CDR3 is 11 amino acids long. The ends were cut back, 6 bases at V and 8 bases at J, with 13 bases in the middle.

This clonotype turned up a few times. The V and J genes are TRBV4-1 and TRBJ2-3; D is undetermined. The CDR3 is made up of 16 amino acids. The germline V and J ends were trimmed by 0 bases and 2 bases, with 12 bases remaining between them. Germline loops: CDR1 MGHRA, CDR2 YSYEKL. CDR3 sequence (DNA): TGCGCCAGCAGCCAAGATACGGCAGCAGTCACAGATACGCAGTATTTT. Amino acids: CASSQDTAAVTDTQYF.

This sequence joins TRBV19 and TRBJ1-1; D gene unclear. Germline V gene lookup returns CDR1 LNHDA and CDR2 SQIVND (reference sequence). This CDR3 has 16 amino acids. Trimming removed 5 bases from V and 1 base from J, with 17 bases in between. CDR3 region: CASSPSRPLWNTEAFF. CDR3 sequence (DNA): TGTGCCAGTAGTCCAAGCCGGCCATTATGGAACACTGAAGCTTTCTTT.

This chain connects TRBV18 to TRBJ2-7, with D perhaps TRBD2 (5 bases). With 3 bases removed from V and 3 bases from J, the gap between germline ends came to 12 bases. The germline CDR1 and CDR2 sequences are KGHSH and LQKENI. This CDR3 contains 14 residues. CDR3 nucleotides: TGTGCCAGCTCACCGCTCGACGGGATCTACGAGCAGTACTTC. Its protein is CASSPLDGIYEQYF.

This sequence joins TRBV7-3 and TRBJ2-3; tentatively, D is TRBD2 (6 bases). The CDR3 is 14 amino acids. Germline V gives CDR1 SGHTA, CDR2 FQGTGA. Trimming took off 5 bases at V and 7 bases at J, with 16 bases between the two ends. CDR3 nucleotide sequence: TGTGCCAGCAGCAAAGGCGGGACTCCTTATACGCAGTATTTT. This gives the protein CASSKGGTPYTQYF.

The chain employs TRBV11-2 and TRBJ1-2; D remains unclear. Germline loops: CDR1 SGHAT, CDR2 FQNNGV. Trimming took off 5 bases at V and 2 bases at J, with 12 bases between the two ends. The CDR3 loop spans 14 amino acids. The CDR3 region is CASSPVLGNYGYTF. CDR3 in DNA: TGTGCCAGCAGCCCCGTTTTAGGGAACTATGGCTACACCTTC.